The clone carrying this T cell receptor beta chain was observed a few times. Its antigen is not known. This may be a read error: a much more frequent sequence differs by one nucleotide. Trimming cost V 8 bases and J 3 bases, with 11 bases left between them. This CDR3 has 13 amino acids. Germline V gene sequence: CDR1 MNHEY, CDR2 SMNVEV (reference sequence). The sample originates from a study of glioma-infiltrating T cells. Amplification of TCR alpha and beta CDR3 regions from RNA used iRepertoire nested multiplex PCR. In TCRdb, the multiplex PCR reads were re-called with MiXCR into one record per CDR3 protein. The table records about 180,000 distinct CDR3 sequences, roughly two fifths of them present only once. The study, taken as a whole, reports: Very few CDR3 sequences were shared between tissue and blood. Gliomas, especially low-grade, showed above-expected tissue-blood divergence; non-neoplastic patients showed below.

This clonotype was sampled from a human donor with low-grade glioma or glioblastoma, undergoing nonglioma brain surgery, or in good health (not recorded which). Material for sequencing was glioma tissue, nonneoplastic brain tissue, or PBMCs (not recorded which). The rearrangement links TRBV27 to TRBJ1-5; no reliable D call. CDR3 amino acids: CASDLGHNQPQHF. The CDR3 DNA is TGTGCCAGCGATCTAGGTCACAATCAGCCCCAGCATTTT.